This entry lists 6 T cell receptor beta chains sequenced from one sample in a study of OX40 agonist ivuxolimab in advanced cancers. Libraries were prepared by immunoSEQ multiplex PCR; TCRdb keeps only in-frame clonotypes and omits some of them. The sample contains fewer than 55,000 clones, approximately 84% of which appear only once. Sample: CD4+ or CD8+ T cells sorted from blood, taken in a trial of the OX40 agonist ivuxolimab. These receptors were taken from an adult with an advanced solid tumor such as melanoma, head and neck, liver or kidney cancer.

The chain joins TRBV5-1 to TRBJ1-2, with D unresolved. The length of the CDR3 is 12 residues. Germline V gene sequence: CDR1 SGHRS, CDR2 YFSETQ. V was trimmed by 4 bases and J by 6 bases, leaving 10 bases between them. The CDR3 region is CASSPMLDGYTF. The CDR3 DNA sequence: TGCGCCAGCAGCCCTATGCTGGATGGCTACACCTTC.

The V and J genes are TRBV15 and TRBJ1-4; no clear D. CDR1 and CDR2 (germline): LNHNV, YYDKDF (reference sequence). V dropped 9 bases and J dropped 4 bases, with 15 bases sitting between them. This CDR3 region has 14 residues. The CDR3 region is CATESGYFNEKLFF. CDR3 coding DNA: TGTGCCACGGAATCCGGGTACTTTAATGAAAAACTGTTTTTT.

The chain links TRBV18 to TRBJ2-7; D perhaps matches TRBD2 (6 bases). The CDR3 is 17 amino acids. V lost 3 bases, J lost 2 bases, and 20 bases lay in between. CDR1 is KGHSH and CDR2 is LQKENI in the germline V gene. For the CDR3, the DNA is TGTGCCAGCTCACCGAGACCTTCTAGCGCTCGAACCTACGAGCAGTACTTC. Amino acid sequence: CASSPRPSSARTYEQYF.

The chain carries TRBV12-1 and TRBJ2-7; TRBD1 is the table's D call and was not checked against the DNA. TRBV12-1 is a recognized pseudogene. The CDR3 has 15 residues. The chain's CDR3 is CASSSRQGTSREQYF. CDR3 nucleotide sequence: TGTGCCAGCAGCTCCAGACAGGGGACGAGTCGAGAGCAGTACTTC.

V and J are TRBV11-2 and TRBJ2-1, with 7 bases fitting TRBD2. Germline values: CDR1 SGHAT, CDR2 FQNNGV. J lost 0 bases, V lost 2 bases, and 4 bases had no gene match. The CDR3 loop spans 16 amino acids. In DNA form, the CDR3 reads TGTGCCAGCAGCTTAAAACTAGCGCTCTCCTACAATGAGCAGTTCTTC. This gives the protein CASSLKLALSYNEQFF.

The chain has TRBV5-1 and TRBJ2-5, with D possibly matching TRBD2 (7 bases). The CDR3 extends over 15 amino acids. V was clipped by 2 bases and J by 4 bases, with 15 bases between them. Germline V lookup: CDR1 SGHRS, CDR2 YFSETQ. The CDR3: CASSFEGGLGETQYF. For the CDR3, the DNA is TGCGCCAGCAGCTTCGAGGGGGGGTTAGGAGAGACCCAGTACTTC.